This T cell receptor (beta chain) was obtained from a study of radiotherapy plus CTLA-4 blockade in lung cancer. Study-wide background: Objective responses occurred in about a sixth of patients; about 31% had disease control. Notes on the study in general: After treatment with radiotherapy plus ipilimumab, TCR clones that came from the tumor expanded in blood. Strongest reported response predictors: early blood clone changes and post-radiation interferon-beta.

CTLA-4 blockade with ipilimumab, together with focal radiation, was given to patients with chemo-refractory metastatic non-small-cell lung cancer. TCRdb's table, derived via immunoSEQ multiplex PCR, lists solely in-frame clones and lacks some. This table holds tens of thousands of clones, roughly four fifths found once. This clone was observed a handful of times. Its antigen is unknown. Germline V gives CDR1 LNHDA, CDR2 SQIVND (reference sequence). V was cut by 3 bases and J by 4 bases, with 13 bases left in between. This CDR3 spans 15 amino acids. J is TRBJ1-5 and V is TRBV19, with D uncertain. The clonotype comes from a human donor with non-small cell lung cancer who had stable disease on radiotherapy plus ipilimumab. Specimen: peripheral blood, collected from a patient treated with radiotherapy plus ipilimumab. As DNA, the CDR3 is TGTGCCAGTAGTATTGGCGGCCGGTATAATCAGCCCCAGCATTTT. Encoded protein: CASSIGGRYNQPQHF.